These T cell receptor beta chains were read from a single sample in a study of T cell responses to AZD1222 COVID-19 vaccine. Produced via immunoSEQ multiplex PCR; TCRdb's table is partial and in-frame only. The profile shows 140,000 to 150,000 clones, 85% to 95% of them singletons. The input for sequencing was peripheral blood, taken after recovery from COVID-19. The receptors derive from an adult who had recovered from COVID-19. The CDR3 runs from the conserved cysteine through the conserved F or W.

TRBJ1-1 TRBV9 CASSALQENTEAFF
TRBJ2-7 TRBV7-9 CASSPQSGEQYF
TRBJ2-4 TRBV27 CASSPSLKNIQYF
TRBJ2-1 TRBV5-6 CASSPKGNHNEQFF
TRBJ2-3 TRBV27 CASSLSGGTDTQYF
TRBJ1-1 TRBV2 CASSDRAEAFF
TRBJ1-5 TRBV19 CASSSGMHQPQHF
TRBJ2-2 TRBV10-3 CAISTLQGDGELFF
TRBJ1-5 TRBV19 CASSIGREAGQPQHF
TRBJ1-1 TRBV10-3 CAISSDRMNTEAFF
TRBJ2-1 TRBV5-4 CASRLPGLAGVRNEQFF
TRBJ2-7 TRBV7-9 CASSLVSADEQYF
TRBJ2-7 TRBV19 CASSIGSGQHYEQYF
TRBJ2-7 TRBV7-9 CASSLAAGKSDEQYF
TRBJ2-1 TRBV7-2 CASSSLDSGNEQFF
TRBJ2-7 TRBV28 CASSRRDTSYEQYF
TRBJ1-2 TRBV28 CASSSLTGTVEENYGYTF
TRBJ2-3 TRBV5-1 CASSLGLAPDTDTQYF
TRBJ2-7 TRBV29-1 CSAEGVTGTGSSYEQYF
TRBJ2-7 TRBV9 CASSVGTSGTYEQYF
TRBJ2-1 TRBV7-3 CASSLNAEGEQFF
TRBJ1-5 TRBV29-1 CSVGETGGQPQHF
TRBJ2-7 TRBV5-1 CASSGSGGSSYEQYF
TRBJ2-1 TRBV28 CASSFVLAGGSSYNEQFF
TRBJ1-6 TRBV14 CASSQAGTGTKGSPLHF
TRBJ2-6 TRBV12-5 CASGLDRGPGANVLTF
TRBJ2-2 TRBV28 CASSLPAPGELFF
TRBJ1-2 TRBV19 CASRWGSYGYTF
TRBJ2-7 TRBV9 CASSPGVSYEQYF
TRBJ2-1 TRBV13 CASSRLTGTGEYNEQFF
TRBJ1-2 TRBV4-1 CASSQGQGGTNYGYTF
TRBJ2-3 TRBV6-1 CASSEPPLASGTDTQYF
TRBJ2-3 TRBV27 CASSSRREPTDTQYF
TRBJ2-5 TRBV5-4 CASSSQGDGETQYF
TRBJ2-1 TRBV6-5 CASSFRTSGLYNEQFF
TRBJ2-3 TRBV7-6 CASSPRRETSTDTQYF
TRBJ2-1 TRBV10-3 CAINSGGREGPNEQFF
TRBJ2-7 TRBV11-3 CASSLRASHEQYF
TRBJ1-1 TRBV10-3 CAISSGEAKTEAFF
TRBJ2-6 TRBV5-1 CASSTGTVSGANVLTF
TRBJ1-1 TRBV6-4 CASSVEGGTEAFF
TRBJ2-7 TRBV28 CASSLIAGDHEQYF
TRBJ2-1 TRBV29-1 CSVGTSGIPPINEQFF
TRBJ1-6 TRBV27 CASRGLVRGDNSPLHF